This T cell receptor beta chain was sequenced for a study of blood T cell repertoires in COVID-19 (dated by TCRdb to about 2020). With respect to the entire study: The collaborator samples originated in the United States, Italy and Spain and spanned the acute and convalescent phases of COVID-19. The prospective study material was composed of cDNA or gDNA derived from T cells, B-cell-depleted T cells, or PBMCs. Deeply sampled blood TCRbeta repertoires from subjects exposed to, actively infected with, or recovered from COVID-19 were included in the dataset. The repertoires were made available in a free public database intended to serve as a resource for research on the immune response to SARS-CoV-2. The samples were drawn from two sources: the first 160 participants of the ongoing ImmuneRACE study, and 1,200 or so subjects contributed by 6 global collaborators. Sample metadata almost always included a de-identified subject ID, COVID-19 status, age in years and sex. Where HLA class I and class II types were available, the types were taken from metadata supplied by the sample provider, not from assay-based typing. On the study overall, not on this receptor specifically: The quantity of clinical and demographic metadata differed by source and by participant and was supplied without curation.

On this clone itself: Its antigen has not been determined. Within one base of it there is no much larger clone, and no base qualities were kept.

Participants in the prospective study were aged about 18 to 95 years, lived in 20 to 25 United States geographic areas, and enrolled through a virtual design. To assign participants to cohorts, the prospective study relied on clinical history that participants themselves reported in a screening survey and a study questionnaire. A participant counted as exposed if, within 2 weeks of entering the study, that participant had been in contact with someone who had a PCR-confirmed or clinician-diagnosed COVID-19 case. Mobile phlebotomists in the prospective study collected whole blood, serum and a nasopharyngeal or oropharyngeal swab from every participant. Prospective study participants could optionally give additional blood draws and questionnaires over an approximately 2-month period. Blood samples from the prospective study were shipped frozen or at room temperature prior to DNA extraction. Reading the germline V gene gives CDR1 SGHDT and CDR2 YYEEEE. Trimming takes 7 bases from V and 6 bases from J, and the germline ends sit 14 bases apart. The CDR3 contains 13 residues, cysteine and phenylalanine counted. The kept DNA is CDR3 alone, 39 bases in frame from the first base.

The immunoSEQ Assay, a bias-controlled multiplex PCR, was used to amplify TCRbeta CDR3 regions from genomic DNA. The authors' analysis ran thus. The number of nucleated cells in each sample was estimated from the amplification of reference gene primers within the assay. To quantify the absolute abundance of each unique TCRbeta CDR3 rearrangement, sequence reads were collapsed and filtered. Productive Simpson clonality was computed per sample as the square root of Simpson's diversity index over productive rearrangements. TCRdb took over this immuneACCESS table, retaining in-frame rearrangements with V and J assigned. Such tables are incomplete; in checked studies, under half of the missing clones stem from an unresolved V gene, and the remainder is unexplained. V and J calls and clone size are as listed in that table; D and trimming were resolved from the DNA. A total of 250,000 to 300,000 clones appear in this sample, approximately 89% of them only once. Approximately 2.9% of the sample is held by the ten biggest clonotypes.

The receptor comes from a woman aged 50 to 60 who had been exposed to COVID-19. The rearranged chain carries TRBV5-6 and TRBJ2-1, with no reliable assignment of the D segment. The sequenced material came from PBMCs or T cells enriched from blood (not recorded which). The DNA sequence is given as TGTGCCAGCCGCCTCCCCCCCGGCAATGAGCAGTTCTTC. The resulting protein is CASRLPPGNEQFF. With the portions outside the CDR3 filled from the reference TRBV5-6 and TRBJ2-1 genes, the complete variable region becomes DAGVTQSPTHLIKTRGQQVTLRCSPKSGHDTVSWYQQALGQGPQFIFQYYEEEERQRGNFPDRFSGHQFPNYSSELNVNALLLGDSALYLCASRLPPGNEQFFGPGTRLTVL.